These 26 T cell receptor beta chains were sequenced from one sample in a study of T cell responses to AZD1222 COVID-19 vaccine. Assay: immunoSEQ multiplex PCR; the TCRdb copy retains only in-frame clones and omits some. The data hold about 88,000 clones, with 75% to 90% observed a single time. Material: peripheral blood, obtained on day 0 of AZD1222 vaccination. The receptors were gathered from an adult in good health.

The gene calls are TRBV5-1 and TRBJ1-2; perhaps TRBD1 as D (5 bases). Germline V lookup: CDR1 SGHRS, CDR2 YFSETQ. This CDR3 has 14 amino acids. V was pared by 0 bases and J by 4 bases, with 10 bases between. The CDR3: CASSLAEGSYGYTF. The CDR3 DNA follows: TGCGCCAGCAGCTTGGCTGAGGGGAGCTATGGCTACACCTTC.

The chain employs TRBV6-1 and TRBJ2-7; TRBD1 is a possible D gene (5 bases). V was trimmed by 0 bases and J by 5 bases, leaving 17 bases between them. Looked up from germline, CDR1 is MNHNS and CDR2 is SASEGT. This CDR3 is built from 16 residues. CDR3 region: CASSEAGRGLDHEQYF. CDR3 nucleotide sequence: TGTGCCAGCAGTGAAGCCGGAAGGGGTCTGGATCACGAGCAGTACTTC.

This sequence joins TRBV18 and TRBJ1-5, with D uncertain. CDR3 length: 15 amino acids. V lost 2 bases and J 1 base, leaving 9 bases between the germline ends. Germline CDR1 KGHSH, CDR2 LQKENI. CDR3 loop: CASSPSYSSNQPQHF. The CDR3 DNA is TGTGCCAGCTCACCATCCTACAGCAGCAATCAGCCCCAGCATTTT.

The V and J genes are TRBV20-1 and TRBJ2-3; maybe TRBD2 (6 bases). This CDR3 is built from 16 residues. The V gene's germline CDR1 is DFQATT and CDR2 SNEGSKA (reference sequence). Trimming shortened V by 3 bases and J by 0 bases, and 16 bases separated the two germline ends. The CDR3 protein is CSASGSGSTSTDTQYF. DNA for the CDR3: TGCAGTGCTAGTGGTAGCGGATCCACTAGCACAGATACGCAGTATTTT.

This clone was found once. V gene TRBV29-1 combines with J gene TRBJ1-2, with TRBD1 identical over 9 bases. The CDR3 extends over 13 amino acids. The V gene's germline CDR1 is SQVTM and CDR2 ANQGSEA. The V and J ends lost 3 bases and 8 bases, in that order; junction bases with no gene match: 7. For the CDR3, the DNA is TGCAGCGTTGAGGGACAGGGAGTAGTGGGCTACACCTTC. Encoded protein: CSVEGQGVVGYTF.

The rearrangement uses TRBV6-7 and TRBJ2-7; perhaps TRBD2 as D (5 bases). TRBV6-7 counts as an open reading frame of uncertain function. V gave up 8 bases and J gave up 0 bases, with 8 bases separating them. The CDR3 consists of 12 residues. The CDR3 loop is CASLAPSYEQYF. The CDR3 bases are TGTGCCAGCTTAGCGCCCTCCTACGAGCAGTACTTC.

This sequence joins TRBV9 and TRBJ1-2, with D possibly matching TRBD1 (5 bases). CDR3 length equals 16 residues. The V end was cut by 0 bases, the J end by 3 bases, with 15 bases between. CDR1 and CDR2 (germline): SGDLS, YYNGEE. The CDR3 DNA is TGTGCCAGCAGCGTAGGTCCCGGGGGACGTGACTATGGCTACACCTTC. Its translation: CASSVGPGGRDYGYTF.

This sequence joins TRBV6-5 and TRBJ2-7; D is perhaps TRBD2 (6 bases). The V end lost 7 bases, the J end lost 0 bases, and 16 bases lay between the germline ends. CDR3 length: 15 residues. Germline CDR1 MNHEY, CDR2 SVGAGI. This CDR3 is CASTQWGDSSYEQYF. CDR3 in DNA: TGTGCCAGCACCCAATGGGGGGATAGCTCCTACGAGCAGTACTTC.

This chain uses TRBV4-1 with TRBJ2-7; tentative D call: TRBD2 (7 bases). This CDR3 has 18 residues. Germline V gene data show CDR1 as MGHRA and CDR2 as YSYEKL. V shed 4 bases and J shed 4 bases, with 26 bases lying between them. The CDR3 region has the DNA TGCGCCAGCAGCCTTTCGGGGGGCGCAGGGCTAGCGGATTACGAGCAGTACTTC. This sequence encodes CASSLSGGAGLADYEQYF.

V and J are TRBV6-2 or TRBV6-3 and TRBJ2-1, with TRBD2 matching over 8 bases. The CDR3 runs to 14 residues. CDR1 is MNHEY, CDR2 SVGEGT, per germline. The junction had 4 bases not matched to a gene; V was cut back by 5 bases and J by 4 bases. CDR3 bases: TGTGCCAGCAGTCCGACTAGCGAGTACAATGAGCAGTTCTTC. Protein sequence: CASSPTSEYNEQFF.

The sample holds a few counts of this clone. This CDR3 reads CASSKTGGQNEQFF. The CDR3 DNA sequence: TGCGCCAGCAGCAAGACAGGGGGCCAGAATGAGCAGTTCTTC. J is TRBJ2-1 and V is TRBV5-1; 10 nucleotides line up with TRBD1. The CDR3 totals 14 residues. Germline V gene lookup returns CDR1 SGHRS and CDR2 YFSETQ. J gave up 7 bases and V 4 bases, and 5 bases lay outside the gene matches.

The chain employs TRBV6-2 or TRBV6-3 and TRBJ2-1; 7 nucleotides match TRBD1. Germline trimming cut 2 bases from V and 4 bases from J; bases unmatched to any gene: 5. This CDR3 has 15 amino acids. Germline-derived CDR1 and CDR2 are MNHEY and SVGEGT. The CDR3 sequence is CASSYPGTVYNEQFF. In nucleotides, the CDR3 is TGTGCCAGCAGTTACCCCGGGACAGTATACAATGAGCAGTTCTTC.

V usage is TRBV11-2 and J usage is TRBJ1-2, with 7 bases that match TRBD1. The germline V gene encodes CDR1 SGHAT and CDR2 FQNNGV. The CDR3 totals 15 residues. Trimming removed 2 bases from V and 1 base from J; junction bases left unmatched: 4. The CDR3 sequence is CASSLQTGINYGYTF. In DNA, the CDR3 is TGTGCCAGCAGCTTACAGACAGGGATTAACTATGGCTACACCTTC.

The chain couples TRBV6-5 to TRBJ2-5, with 12 nucleotides matching TRBD1. Germline V gene data show CDR1 as MNHEY and CDR2 as SVGAGI. There are 15 residues in the CDR3. V lost 4 bases and J lost 5; bases outside the gene matches: 5. Written as DNA, the CDR3 is TGTGCCAGCAGTTCCGGGACAGGGGGCAGGGAGACCCAGTACTTC. This codes for CASSSGTGGRETQYF.

This chain uses TRBV4-2 with TRBJ1-1; possible D gene TRBD1, 5 bases. There are 16 residues in the CDR3. The V gene lost 0 bases and the J gene lost 7 bases, with 18 bases spanning the gap. The germline CDR1 and CDR2 sequences are LGHNA and YNFKEQ. The CDR3 loop is CASSQDGGSKGVEAFF. DNA of the CDR3: TGTGCCAGCAGCCAAGATGGGGGTAGTAAAGGCGTTGAAGCTTTCTTT.

This clone has only one observation. The chain links TRBV6-5 to TRBJ2-7; D uncertain. Trimming stripped 2 bases from V and 2 bases from J, with 7 bases between. Germline lookup yields CDR1 MNHEY and CDR2 SVGAGI. The CDR3 consists of 13 residues. The CDR3 is CASSYSLAYEQYF. The CDR3 bases are TGTGCCAGCAGTTACAGCTTAGCCTACGAGCAGTACTTC.

The chain carries TRBV29-1 and TRBJ1-1; D remains ambiguous. Germline V CDR1 and CDR2: SQVTM, ANQGSEA. Between the trimmed V and J ends, which lost 6 bases and 1 base, there was a span of 3 bases. This CDR3 comprises 10 residues. The CDR3: CSVQNTEAFF. The CDR3, as DNA: TGCAGCGTGCAGAACACTGAAGCTTTCTTT. The full variable domain, with the rest looked up from reference TRBV29-1 and TRBJ1-1, is SAVISQKPSRDICQRGTSLTIQCQVDSQVTMMFWYRQQPGQSLTLIATANQGSEATYESGFVIDKFPISRPNLTFSTLTVSNMSPEDSSIYLCSVQNTEAFFGQGTRLTVV.

The V call is TRBV3-1 (or the pseudogene TRBV3-2), the J call TRBJ1-5; no firm D call. This CDR3 is 15 amino acids long. The germline V gene has CDR1 LGHDT and CDR2 YNNKEL (reference sequence). Trimming stripped 1 base from V and 0 bases from J, with 7 bases between. CDR3 sequence reads: CASSQGWGSNQPQHF. The CDR3, as DNA: TGTGCCAGCAGCCAAGGGTGGGGTAGCAATCAGCCCCAGCATTTT.

V gene TRBV6-2 or TRBV6-3 combines with J gene TRBJ1-1; D not certain. This CDR3 has 13 amino acids. CDR1 MNHEY and CDR2 SVGEGT come from the germline V gene. V lost 4 bases, J lost 1 base, and 7 bases lay in between. This chain's CDR3 is CASSSYGNTEAFF. In DNA, the CDR3 is TGTGCCAGCAGTTCTTACGGGAACACTGAAGCTTTCTTT.

This chain joins TRBV18 and TRBJ1-4; D possibly corresponds to TRBD1 (6 bases). Germline loops: CDR1 KGHSH, CDR2 LQKENI. CDR3 size: 15 residues. V was shortened by 4 bases and J by 8 bases, with 17 bases between the two germline ends. The CDR3 sequence is CASSLTGNTGEKLFF. CDR3 DNA: TGTGCCAGCTCACTAACAGGGAACACGGGGGAAAAACTGTTTTTT. The full variable domain, completed using reference TRBV18 and TRBJ1-4, is NAGVMQNPRHLVRRRGQEARLRCSPMKGHSHVYWYRQLPEEGLKFMVYLQKENIIDESGMPKERFSAEFPKEGPSILRIQQVVRGDSAAYFCASSLTGNTGEKLFFGSGTQLSVL.

The chain links TRBV3-1 (or the pseudogene TRBV3-2) to TRBJ2-7; TRBD2 matches 12 bases. V lost 1 base and J lost 5; bases outside the gene matches: 9. CDR1 and CDR2 from the germline V gene are LGHDT and YNNKEL (reference sequence). The CDR3 contains 17 residues. The CDR3 coding sequence is TGTGCCAGCAGCCAAGTCCCCCTAGCGGGAGGGGGTGACGAGCAGTACTTC. This codes for CASSQVPLAGGGDEQYF.

The chain combines TRBV5-1 with TRBJ1-2; 10 bases are shared with TRBD1. The CDR3 spans 15 residues. The germline CDR1 and CDR2 sequences are SGHRS and YFSETQ. V shed 3 bases, J shed 8 bases, and the junction held 10 bases outside the gene matches. CDR3 residues: CASSSGETGGLGYTF. CDR3 DNA: TGCGCCAGCAGCTCAGGCGAGACAGGGGGCTTGGGCTACACCTTC.

The chain recombines TRBV3-1 (or the pseudogene TRBV3-2) with TRBJ2-7; the D is unclear. Germline CDR1 is LGHDT and CDR2 is YNNKEL (reference sequence). This CDR3 comprises 14 residues. Trimming removed 0 bases at V and 4 bases at J, with 10 bases between. The CDR3 protein is CASSQDPLGYEQYF. CDR3 nucleotides: TGTGCCAGCAGCCAAGACCCTTTAGGATACGAGCAGTACTTC.

This clone appeared a single time. The genes are TRBV6-5 and TRBJ2-3; possibly TRBD1 for D (6 bases). There are 15 residues in the CDR3. V lost 2 bases to trimming and J lost 0 bases, with 9 bases between them. Germline assignment: CDR1 MNHEY and CDR2 SVGAGI. The CDR3 region has the DNA TGTGCCAGCAGTTACCTGACAGGTAGCACAGATACGCAGTATTTT. This translates into CASSYLTGSTDTQYF.

The CDR3 DNA follows: TGCGCCAGCAGTGACGTACCGGCGGGAGCCTCCAATGAGCAGTTCTTC. This gives the protein CASSDVPAGASNEQFF. The rearrangement uses TRBV10-2 and TRBJ2-1; 7 positions match TRBD2. Germline V gives CDR1 WSHSY, CDR2 SAAADI. V trimming: 3 bases; J trimming: 6 bases; junction bases outside the gene matches: 11. The CDR3 has 16 residues.

V usage is TRBV3-1 (or the pseudogene TRBV3-2) and J usage is TRBJ1-1; D possibly corresponds to TRBD1 (5 bases). CDR3 length: 11 residues. The V end was cut by 5 bases, the J end by 10 bases, with 11 bases between. Germline CDR1 LGHDT, CDR2 YNNKEL (reference sequence). This CDR3 reads CASSRGDGAFF. The CDR3 nucleotides read TGTGCCAGCAGCAGGGGCGATGGAGCTTTCTTT.